This is a list of T cell receptor beta chains from one sample in a study of CD8 T cells in Susac syndrome. TCRdb processed the immunoSEQ multiplex PCR reads anew with MiXCR; each CDR3 protein has one entry. The repertoire has about 140,000 distinct CDR3 sequences, roughly 95% of them found once; the top ten carry 0.084%. The sample was CD4+ T cells from PBMCs. The receptors here all came from a human donor with Susac syndrome. CDR3s include the opening cysteine and the closing phenylalanine or tryptophan. The D gene is left open where the match is weak. Size is omitted from some rows. Given values are once, few, many or a class for expanded clones.

j_call v_call d_call clone_size cdr3_nt cdr3_aa
TRBJ2-4 TRBV20-1 TRBD1 . TGCAGTGCCATACCGGGACAGAACATTCAGTACTTC CSAIPGQNIQYF
TRBJ2-2 TRBV2 TRBD1 . TGTGCCAGCAGGGGCCTCGGGGACAGCCACACCGGGGAGCTGTTTTTT CASRGLGDSHTGELFF
TRBJ2-4 TRBV6-6 TRBD2 . TGTGCCAGCAGACCCCAAGGCGGGAGGTTCGACATTCAGTACTTC CASRPQGGRFDIQYF
TRBJ2-4 TRBV21-1 . . TGTGCCAGCAGTGGGCGTAGCAAGGGGCGCGCGACAGGCGATCTAAACATTCAGTACTTC CASSGRSKGRATGDLNIQYF
TRBJ2-4 TRBV12-5 TRBD2 once TGTGCTAGTGCCCTGGGGCTAGCGGGGGGCAAAAACATTCAGTACTTC CASALGLAGGKNIQYF
TRBJ1-1 TRBV6-5 . . TGTGCCAGCAGTTACAACAGGATGAACACTGAAGCTTTCTTT CASSYNRMNTEAFF
TRBJ2-5 TRBV20-1 . . TGCAGTGCTTCGCTCGGGGGCACCTTAAACTTCGGGACCCAGTACTTC CSASLGGTLNFGTQYF
TRBJ1-2 TRBV20-1 . . TGCAGTGCTAGAGAAACAGGTTGGGACTATGGCTACACCTTC CSARETGWDYGYTF
TRBJ1-2 TRBV4-2 . . TGTGCCAGCAGCCAAGAGGGAATTAACTATGGCTACACCTTC CASSQEGINYGYTF
TRBJ1-2 TRBV28 . . TGTGCCAGCAGTCCAGGCTCCCCTGGCTACACCTTC CASSPGSPGYTF
TRBJ2-6 TRBV6-2/TRBV6-3 . . TGTGCCACCGGTACCGTATCTGGGGCCAACGTCCTGACTTTC CATGTVSGANVLTF
TRBJ2-3 TRBV28 . . TGTGCCAGCGGGCCTCGGTTTCCAGATACGCAGTATTTT CASGPRFPDTQYF
TRBJ1-4 TRBV4-1 TRBD1 . TGCGCCAGCAGCCACCCTGGACAGGGGGCCCGATCCGATAATGAAAAACTGTTTTTT CASSHPGQGARSDNEKLFF
TRBJ2-7 TRBV29-1 TRBD1 . TGCAGCGTGTCCCACAGGGGGCGGTTTGACGAGCAGTACTTC CSVSHRGRFDEQYF